The source of this TCR beta chain is a study of T cell responses to AZD1222 COVID-19 vaccine. The length of the CDR3 is 17 residues. Germline trimming cut 0 bases from V and 4 bases from J; bases unmatched to any gene: 11. The germline V gene has CDR1 MGHRA and CDR2 YSYEKL. Measured with immunoSEQ multiplex PCR; TCRdb has only the in-frame clones, and not every one. The sample includes 120,000 to 150,000 clones, 88% of them seen just once. Regarding this clone: The antigen is undetermined.

General study findings and limits: Repertoire sampling occurred only after the peak T cell response. Seropositive status at baseline applied to only a handful of AZD1222 recipients. The sample set comprised mostly white British donors with more females, and clonal diversity was possibly underestimated.

Source: peripheral blood, taken 28 days after the second AZD1222 dose. This chain uses TRBV4-1 with TRBJ1-2; 7 nucleotides align to TRBD1. The clonotype was recovered from an adult who received the AZD1222 COVID-19 vaccine. The CDR3 region is CASSQDFYGQEPYGYTF. The CDR3, as DNA: TGCGCCAGCAGCCAAGATTTCTACGGACAGGAGCCCTATGGCTACACCTTC.